The 23 T cell receptor beta chains given below trace back to one sample, sequenced in a study of Tregs in tolerant kidney transplant recipients. Produced via immunoSEQ multiplex PCR; TCRdb's table is partial and in-frame only. The data contain about 60,000 clones, roughly 92% of them seen just once; the ten biggest clones take up around 9.9%. Here the sequenced sample was CD8+ T cells from blood, taken before the transplant. All receptors derive from a human donor who received a combined kidney and bone marrow transplant.

J is TRBJ2-5 and V is TRBV7-9; D ambiguous. CDR1 and CDR2 (germline): SEHNR, FQNEAQ (reference sequence). CDR3 length: 15 residues. Deletions cut 5 bases from V and 1 base from J, with 14 bases between. In DNA form, the CDR3 reads TGTGCCAGCAGCCGACTGTTGGCACCCCAAGAGACCCAGTACTTC. This gives the protein CASSRLLAPQETQYF.

This chain connects TRBV19 to TRBJ1-5, with D unresolved. V was trimmed by 5 bases and J by 4 bases, leaving 9 bases between them. The CDR3 covers 13 residues. From germline, CDR1 is LNHDA and CDR2 SQIVND (reference sequence). The CDR3 DNA follows: TGTGCCAGTAGTTTCTCGGGAAATCAGCCCCAGCATTTT. This encodes CASSFSGNQPQHF.

The DNA of the CDR3 is TGTGCCAGCAATGGGGGAGAGACAGGAACCTCCAATGAGCAGTTCTTC. It codes for CASNGGETGTSNEQFF. V usage is TRBV2 and J usage is TRBJ2-1; D possibly corresponds to TRBD1 (6 bases). This CDR3 has 16 amino acids. Germline CDR1 is SNHLY and CDR2 is FYNNEI. Trimming took off 7 bases at V and 6 bases at J, with 22 bases between the two ends.

The V and J genes are TRBV5-1 and TRBJ1-5, with a weak D call TRBD1 (5 bases). V lost 3 bases and J lost 0, with 10 bases in between. CDR1 is SGHRS and CDR2 is YFSETQ in the germline V gene. The CDR3 sequence is 15 residues long. The DNA for the CDR3 is TGCGCCAGCAGCTCGACAGAGATTAGCAATCAGCCCCAGCATTTT. Amino acids: CASSSTEISNQPQHF.

This clone was observed a single time. CDR3 protein: CASSIGAGAVTEQFF. CDR3 in DNA: TGTGCCAGCAGCATAGGGGCGGGAGCCGTCACTGAGCAGTTCTTC. The V call is TRBV5-4, the J call TRBJ2-1, with TRBD2 matching 7 bases. The germline V gene has CDR1 SGHNT and CDR2 YYREEE (reference sequence). CDR3 length equals 15 residues. V dropped 4 bases and J dropped 9; count of bases not matched to a gene: 13.

This clone has more than one count but fewer than ten. CDR3 in DNA: TGTGCCAGCAGTTACTCAGTTGGGACAGCTGGCTACGAGCAGTACTTC. Its protein is CASSYSVGTAGYEQYF. V usage is TRBV6-6 and J usage is TRBJ2-7, with TRBD1 matching 7 bases. The CDR3 spans 16 residues. CDR1 and CDR2 (germline): MNHNY, SVGAGI (reference sequence). V lost 0 bases to trimming and J lost 3 bases; unmatched junction nucleotides: 8.

The chain recombines TRBV30 with TRBJ1-1; TRBD1 agrees at 7 bases. The CDR3 is made up of 15 amino acids. With V trimmed by 1 base and J by 1 base, 6 bases remained unmatched. CDR1 and CDR2 (germline): GTSNPN, SVGIG (reference sequence). The CDR3 loop is CAWSEMTGTNTEAFF. In DNA, the CDR3 is TGTGCCTGGAGTGAGATGACAGGGACGAACACTGAAGCTTTCTTT.

The rearrangement links TRBV5-3 to TRBJ2-1, with 8 bases that match TRBD1. TRBV5-3 is designated an ORF whose function remains uncertain. The V segment lost 0 bases and the J segment 4 bases; nucleotides outside the gene matches: 9. The CDR3 consists of 17 residues. The CDR3 DNA reads TGTGCCAGAAGCTTGGCTCAGGGACAGGTTATTTACAATGAGCAGTTCTTC. Protein sequence: CARSLAQGQVIYNEQFF.

The chain recombines TRBV27 with TRBJ2-1; D perhaps matches TRBD2 (7 bases). Trimming took 0 bases from V and 5 from J, leaving 17 bases between them. Per germline, CDR1 MNHEY and CDR2 SMNVEV (reference sequence). The CDR3 contains 17 residues. DNA of the CDR3: TGTGCCAGCAGTTTATCTGCGGGGGCGCCTATACACAATGAGCAGTTCTTC. Its protein product is CASSLSAGAPIHNEQFF.

The J gene is TRBJ2-7, the V gene TRBV5-6; 7 bases align to TRBD1. CDR1 and CDR2 from the germline V gene are SGHDT and YYEEEE. The CDR3 runs to 15 residues. The ends lost 4 bases at V and 3 bases at J; junction bases unmatched: 10. As DNA, the CDR3 is TGTGCCAGCAGCACCGCGACAGGGAACTACTACGAGCAGTACTTC. This gives the protein CASSTATGNYYEQYF.

V is TRBV7-2 and J is TRBJ1-2; 8 nucleotides match TRBD1. V was clipped by 1 base and J by 0 bases; unmatched bases: 4. The CDR3 sequence is 16 residues long. Germline V gene lookup returns CDR1 SGHTA and CDR2 FQGNSA. As DNA, the CDR3 is TGTGCCAGCAGCTTAGACAGACAGGGGCCTAACTATGGCTACACCTTC. Amino acids: CASSLDRQGPNYGYTF. Using reference TRBV7-2 and TRBJ1-2 for the parts outside the CDR3, the full variable domain is GAGVSQSPSNKVTEKGKDVELRCDPISGHTALYWYRQSLGQGLEFLIYFQGNSAPDKSGLPSDRFSAERTGGSVSTLTIQRTQQEDSAVYLCASSLDRQGPNYGYTFGSGTRLTVV.

This clone was detected only once. The genes are TRBV27 and TRBJ1-1, with no clear D. Germline-derived CDR1 and CDR2 are MNHEY and SMNVEV (reference sequence). The length of the CDR3 is 13 residues. The V end was cut by 5 bases, the J end by 6 bases, with 13 bases between. The CDR3, as DNA: TGTGCCAGCAGTGAGGGTCTTATGGCTGAAGCTTTCTTT. This sequence encodes CASSEGLMAEAFF.

The chain has TRBV5-4 and TRBJ2-5, with D possibly TRBD2 on 6 matching bases. The germline V gene encodes CDR1 SGHNT and CDR2 YYREEE (reference sequence). With 2 bases removed from V and 5 bases from J, the gap between germline ends came to 25 bases. CDR3 size: 18 residues. The CDR3 DNA reads as TGTGCCAGCAGCTTACGCGGGGTAGGAACTGAGTTAGGCGAGACCCAGTACTTC. Amino acids: CASSLRGVGTELGETQYF.

The rearrangement links TRBV19 to TRBJ2-1; D gene unclear. CDR3 size: 15 residues. Per the germline V gene, CDR1 is LNHDA and CDR2 is SQIVND (reference sequence). V was trimmed by 0 bases and J by 0 bases, leaving 6 bases between them. The CDR3 DNA is TGTGCCAGTAGTATAGAGGGCTCCTCCTACAATGAGCAGTTCTTC. Translation gives CASSIEGSSYNEQFF.

V is TRBV4-3 and J is TRBJ2-7; the match to TRBD2 covers 11 bases. Trimming removed 0 bases from V and 2 bases from J; junction bases left unmatched: 3. The CDR3 extends over 16 amino acids. The germline V gene encodes CDR1 LGHNA and CDR2 YSLEER. CDR3 residues: CASSQEASGRPYEQYF. In nucleotides, the CDR3 is TGCGCCAGCAGCCAAGAAGCTAGCGGGAGGCCCTACGAGCAGTACTTC.

Here the CDR3 reads CASSVGDRGPTGELFF. The CDR3 DNA is TGTGCCAGCAGCGTAGGAGACAGGGGGCCCACCGGGGAGCTGTTTTTT. The genes are TRBV9 and TRBJ2-2, with 10 nucleotides matching TRBD1. Losses at the gene ends were 0 bases for V and 4 bases for J; bases not matched to a gene: 3. The CDR3 is 16 amino acids. Germline loops: CDR1 SGDLS, CDR2 YYNGEE.

The chain has TRBV7-7 and TRBJ2-5; 11 nucleotides match TRBD2. With 0 bases clipped from V and 5 bases from J, the junction kept 8 bases outside the gene matches. Germline-derived CDR1 and CDR2 are SSHAT and FNYEAQ (reference sequence). The CDR3 is made up of 17 amino acids. For the CDR3, the DNA is TGTGCCAGCAGCTTAGCTGTAGCGGGAGGGCCGGGGGAGACCCAGTACTTC. Residues: CASSLAVAGGPGETQYF.

This clone was seen only once. The V gene is TRBV4-1, the J gene TRBJ2-5, with 11 bases matching TRBD2. The CDR3 totals 19 residues. Per the germline V gene, CDR1 is MGHRA and CDR2 is YSYEKL. V dropped 2 bases and J dropped 5; count of bases not matched to a gene: 16. CDR3 sequence reads: CASSQSSGRLAGRLETQYF. CDR3 coding DNA: TGCGCCAGCAGCCAAAGCTCAGGGCGACTAGCGGGAAGGCTGGAGACCCAGTACTTC.

This rearrangement joins TRBV19 to TRBJ2-1; the D gene is possibly TRBD2 (5 bases). The CDR3 covers 15 residues. Trimming shortened V by 5 bases and J by 2 bases, and 13 bases separated the two germline ends. CDR1 LNHDA and CDR2 SQIVND come from the germline V gene (reference sequence). The CDR3 sequence is CASSLASEAYNEQFF. For the CDR3, the DNA is TGTGCCAGTAGTCTAGCTAGTGAGGCCTACAATGAGCAGTTCTTC.

This chain connects TRBV11-3 to TRBJ2-3, with a weak D call TRBD2 (6 bases). The length of the CDR3 is 18 residues. Deletions cut 4 bases from V and 2 bases from J, with 22 bases between. Germline V gene sequence: CDR1 SGHNT, CDR2 YENEEA. The CDR3 bases are TGTGCCAGCAGCTCACCCTCCGGGAGTCGGGCGCACACAGATACGCAGTATTTT. Translation gives CASSSPSGSRAHTDTQYF.

This clone was picked up one time. This rearrangement joins TRBV30 to TRBJ1-3; 8 bases align to TRBD1. The CDR3 loop spans 14 amino acids. In germline, CDR1 is GTSNPN, CDR2 SVGIG (reference sequence). CDR3 coding DNA: TGTGTCTCGTCGTTCCGGGACAGGGGAAACACCATATATTTT. Its protein product is CVSSFRDRGNTIYF.

The chain joins TRBV7-8 to TRBJ2-3; TRBD1 agrees at 7 bases. Germline V gene data show CDR1 as SGHVS and CDR2 as FQNEAQ. The CDR3 runs 16 residues. V dropped 5 bases and J dropped 1; count of bases not matched to a gene: 9. Here the CDR3 DNA reads TGTGCCAGCAGCCATATTCCCGACAGGGGCACAGATACGCAGTATTTT. This encodes CASSHIPDRGTDTQYF.

The chain recombines TRBV6-5 with TRBJ1-5; unclear D gene. The CDR3 has 13 amino acids. In germline, CDR1 is MNHEY, CDR2 SVGAGI. Trimming cost V 2 bases and J 5 bases, with 7 bases left between them. CDR3 protein: CASSYGPYQPQHF. CDR3 in DNA: TGTGCCAGCAGTTACGGGCCCTATCAGCCCCAGCATTTT.